Listed here are 8 T cell receptor beta chains from one sample, sequenced in a study of blood T cells in healthy people across ages. A second about 6 to 11 cycle PCR used barcoded and J-beta primers. MiXCR was run by TCRdb on the 5' RACE reads, yielding one entry per CDR3 protein. The data contain about 1.8 million distinct CDR3 sequences, about 50% of them singletons. The sample comprised blood. Source of these receptors: a woman between 40 and 50 years old in good health.

The chain couples TRBV2 to TRBJ2-7, with a weak D call TRBD2 (6 bases). The tail of the sequence fits TRBJ2-4 better, so the J call may be wrong. CDR1 is SNHLY, CDR2 FYNNEI, per germline. The CDR3 length is 16 residues. For the CDR3, the DNA is TGTGCCAGCAAAGTGCACGGGGGACTAGCCAAAAACATTCAGTACTTC. It is translated as CASKVHGGLAKNIQYF.

In nucleotides, the CDR3 is TGTGCCAGCAGCCCGACAGGGAAAGAGGCCGGGGAGCTGTTTTTT. This codes for CASSPTGKEAGELFF. The rearrangement links TRBV7-9 to TRBJ2-2; 7 bases agree with TRBD1. This CDR3 is built from 15 residues. Looked up from germline, CDR1 is SEHNR and CDR2 is FQNEAQ (reference sequence). V trimming: 5 bases; J trimming: 6 bases; junction bases outside the gene matches: 9.

This chain uses TRBV2 with TRBJ2-3, with D unclear. With 4 bases removed from V and 5 bases from J, the gap between germline ends came to 7 bases. Germline CDR1 reads SNHLY; CDR2 reads FYNNEI. The CDR3 has 12 amino acids. Here the CDR3 reads CASSGKGDTQYF. CDR3 DNA sequence: TGTGCCAGCAGTGGTAAGGGAGATACGCAGTATTTT.

The V call is TRBV28, the J call TRBJ2-4; either TRBD1 or TRBD2 may fit D (5 bases each). The better agreement between TRBJ2-7 and the DNA end casts doubt on the J call. Germline V gene data show CDR1 as MDHEN and CDR2 as SYDVKM. This CDR3 has 15 residues. In DNA form, the CDR3 reads TGTGCCAGCACCCAGGACTGGGGGTCAGGGTACGAGCAGTACTTC. It translates to CASTQDWGSGYEQYF.

The table lists this clonotype with a few counts. The chain links TRBV20-1 to TRBJ2-4, with 11 bases fitting TRBD2. The V gene's germline CDR1 is DFQATT and CDR2 SNEGSKA (reference sequence). The CDR3 loop spans 14 amino acids. The CDR3 sequence: CSISSGGLENIQYF. In DNA, the CDR3 is TGCTCAATATCTAGCGGGGGGTTAGAAAACATTCAGTACTTC.

The CDR3 spells CASREGQPQHF. The CDR3 region has the DNA TGTGCCAGCAGGGAGGGACAGCCCCAGCATTTT. The chain links TRBV6-6 to TRBJ1-5; D is unresolved. The CDR3 covers 11 residues. V dropped 6 bases and J dropped 7 bases, with 7 bases sitting between them. Germline V gene sequence: CDR1 MNHNY, CDR2 SVGAGI (reference sequence).

The chain combines TRBV9 with TRBJ1-5; D not resolved. V shed 0 bases and J shed 2 bases, with 9 bases lying between them. The CDR3 spans 15 residues. Germline assignment: CDR1 SGDLS and CDR2 YYNGEE. The CDR3 loop reads CASSVDSAGNQPQHF. CDR3 coding DNA: TGTGCCAGCAGCGTAGATAGTGCAGGCAATCAGCCCCAGCATTTT.

This clonotype was seen only a few times. DNA of the CDR3: TGCGCCAGCAGCTTAGGCTCAGGGGGCTCTGGGGCCAACGTCCTGACTTTC. It translates to CASSLGSGGSGANVLTF. V and J are TRBV5-1 and TRBJ2-6, with 7 bases fitting TRBD1. Trimming cost V 2 bases and J 0 bases; bases outside gene matches: 5. Germline CDR1 is SGHRS and CDR2 is YFSETQ. The CDR3 has 17 residues.